This T cell receptor beta chain was recorded in a study of beta chain features in type 1 diabetes. Every isolated RNA sample was fully reverse transcribed, so sequencing captured expressed TCRB transcripts. Sequencing used immunoSEQ multiplex PCR; TCRdb keeps in-frame clones, though not all of them. The data contain under 950,000 clones, 15% to 20% of them seen just once; the ten biggest clones take up about 0.025%. This clone has only a few counts. Germline V gene sequence: CDR1 SGHDN, CDR2 FVKESK. The V gene end was trimmed by 0 bases and the J gene end by 1 base; junction bases not matched to a gene: 8. The CDR3 extends over 19 amino acids.

Source material: naive CD4+ T cells from blood. The TCR sequence derives from a woman aged 18 to 35 in good health. J is TRBJ2-1 and V is TRBV14; 11 bases line up with TRBD2. The CDR3 DNA follows: TGTGCCAGCAGCCAAGAGCCTCCGGGACTAGCGGTATCCTACAATGAGCAGTTCTTC. This codes for CASSQEPPGLAVSYNEQFF.